This T cell receptor (beta chain) stems from a study of T-cell reconstitution after alpha-beta-depleted transplantation in children. Study findings and constraints: Diversity and T-cell counts at one year after transplant derived mostly from new T cells. Roughly two months post-transplant, alpha-beta T cells reportedly originated from several hundred graft clones that had expanded.

Per germline, CDR1 SQVTM and CDR2 ANQGSEA. The V gene end was trimmed by 5 bases and the J gene end by 0 bases; junction bases not matched to a gene: 8. The CDR3 runs 15 residues. It was with unique molecular identifiers that the TCRbeta library was prepared. One entry per CDR3 protein, called by TCRdb with MiXCR from the PCR reads. The profile shows 250,000 to 400,000 distinct CDR3 sequences, roughly 25% of them singletons. About this clonotype: Its antigen is undetermined.

The chain couples TRBV29-1 to TRBJ1-2; 8 positions match TRBD1. The source was PBMCs, mostly from graft donor cells, collected 180 days after TCRalphabeta/CD19-depleted stem cell transplant. This clonotype was obtained from a male patient younger than 18 who had a stem cell transplant for acute lymphoblastic leukemia, so the T cells may come from the graft donor. As DNA, the CDR3 is TGCAGCGTTCCGATTAACAGGGGGTCTAACTATGGCTACACCTTC. This sequence encodes CSVPINRGSNYGYTF.